This T cell receptor beta chain was profiled in a study of cytomegalovirus exposure and HLA in healthy donors (dated by TCRdb to between 2016 and 2019). Turning to the overall study: An earlier analysis of fewer than 750 of the donors reported 276 Gb of sequence data and 100 million to 120 million unique TCR beta sequences obtained from about 200 million T cells. An early release that covered several hundred HLA-typed donors contained about 300 gigabases of sequencing data and tens of millions of unique TCR sequences. Of the 350 to 400 genotyped donors, approximately 83% fell in the genetic ancestry cluster associated with self-reported Caucasian donors. The study aimed to test whether signatures of past pathogen exposure could be identified by cataloging public T cell receptors. The study profiled the T cell repertoires of 500 to 800 subjects by immunosequencing and related them to cytomegalovirus serostatus. Along with the roughly 700-subject first cohort, a separate validation cohort of some 130 different subjects was used. To predict cytomegalovirus infection status, the study combined high-throughput TCR immunosequencing, statistical association of individual TCRs with disease status, and machine learning. To study patterns of TCR occurrence, a later analysis re-analyzed previously published TCR beta repertoires from several hundred donors and added high-resolution HLA genotyping. The later analysis used no new phenotypic data to find candidate immune exposures, relying instead on TCR beta sequences and their occurrence across donors. In an earlier analysis of 500 to 650 of the donors, high-throughput TCR beta sequencing was used to judge whether each TCR beta V gene segment behaved as functional or pseudogenic. Donor age, sex, ethnicity and CMV serostatus were compiled alongside the repertoire data. A later genetic analysis took genome-wide SNP genotypes for about three fifths of the 666 donors and used that subset as a discovery cohort. All discovery cohort repertoires had been generated using a single sequencing platform. Both class I and class II loci were covered by HLA typing, at four-digit resolution. Typing coverage differed by locus: A, B, C, DRB1 and DQB1 were typed in roughly 620-630 donors, DQA1 in 500 to 550, DPA1 in around 580, and DPB1 in around 490. Five DR-DQ haplotypes were handled as single units for association and clustering because linkage in the cohort was strong. On average, around 240,000 unique TCR beta nucleotide sequences were sequenced per donor among fewer than 500 genotyped donors of the cohort, with around 19% of those sequences being non-productive.

From the cysteine up to the phenylalanine, the CDR3 has a length of 15 residues. Just CDR3 DNA is preserved here, 45 bases in frame from base 1. CDR1 SGHTA and CDR2 FQGNSA are derived from the germline V gene. Trimming at the junction amounts to 5 bases on V and 3 bases on J, and the germline ends lie 13 bases apart. In total, about 650 healthy bone marrow donors made up the cohort. At the time of sampling, all cohort members were nominally healthy, though unrecorded immune exposures were likely present. The donor was CMV seropositive and belonged to the group of more than 250 seropositive cohort members. Each donor provided a peripheral blood sample, and peripheral blood mononuclear cells were used for TCR beta sequencing. The Qiagen DNeasy Blood Extraction Kit was used to extract genomic DNA from the blood cell samples. Preparation of the library involved the immunoSEQ multiplex PCR assay. The multiplex PCR relied on a mix of 60 forward primers for TCR Vbeta segments and 13 reverse primers for TCR Jbeta segments. A multiplex PCR assay on genomic DNA amplified the CDR3 region of rearranged TCR beta genes. Amplified TCR beta libraries were sequenced as 87-base-pair reads on the Illumina HiSeq System. As for the authors' bioinformatics: A later analysis counted about 80 million unique TCR beta chains across the 700 or so repertoires, and some 11 million of these chains were shared by at least two donors. Raw reads were error-corrected and collapsed into unique sequences with a nearest-neighbor algorithm that merged closely related sequences to remove PCR and sequencing errors. V, D and J gene segments were assigned by aligning CDR3 sequences to IMGT reference sequences. For a sequence to be retained, a match of at least six nucleotides was required to both a V gene segment and a J gene segment. A rearrangement was called productive if the CDR3 had no stop codons and remained in frame with V and J, and every other rearrangement was called non-productive. Following IMGT convention, CDR3 was defined as the stretch from the second conserved V-encoded cysteine up to the conserved J-encoded phenylalanine. In an earlier analysis of approximately 500 of the donors, sequences lacking an unambiguous match to a single V gene segment were excluded. An earlier analysis of 587 of the donors classified V segments as functional when productive rearrangements were above 56.7% and as segregating when the standard deviation between donors was above 5%. A statistical classification framework was built to diagnose cytomegalovirus status from the catalog of TCR beta chain sequences. In a later analysis, TCR nucleotide sequences were compared against IMGT/GENE-DB human TR gene sequences so that V and J genes could be assigned. Using the TCRdist pipeline, a later analysis assigned CDR3 sequences along with most-parsimonious VDJ recombination scenarios. In a later analysis, each TCR beta chain was defined by its CDR3 amino acid sequence together with its V-gene family, and reads lacking a unique V-gene family were excluded. To address suspected cross-contamination and a sequencing artifact, a later analysis removed approximately 590 highly shared, low-generation-probability nucleotide sequences. For each public chain, a later analysis derived a clonal expansion index from normalized ranks of inferred template counts within each repertoire. In a later analysis, generation probabilities were computed using a VDJ recombination model fitted to out-of-frame rearrangements, and the results were checked against IGoR. In a later analysis, hypergeometric tests were used to score TCR-TCR, TCR-HLA and TCR-CMV co-occurrence, with a repertoire-size bias correction applied to TCR pairs. To estimate false discovery rates, a later analysis permuted the HLA or CMV assignments 20 times. In a later analysis, co-occurring TCRs were grouped with DBSCAN, and TCRdist sequence similarity was added when clustering was performed within HLA-allele-positive subsets. Repertoires with fewer than 30,000 or more than 120,000 public chains, plus five repertoires with anomalous nucleotide sharing, were excluded from co-occurrence clustering. What TCRdb holds here is the immuneACCESS table cut down to in-frame rearrangements. Part of the clones is not present; checked against another copy, under half of the missing clones reflect an unresolved V gene, and the others are unexplained. The D gene and trimming were derived from the DNA, and the V and J assignments and clone size from that table. For this sample the table gives about 200,000 clones, of which about 85% were detected only once. The top ten constitute approximately 0.4% of the sample.

On this clone itself: Its recognized antigen is unknown. No base quality values were provided; no much bigger clone lies one nucleotide off.

Overall results and qualifications from the work: Because HLA typing was missing for some donors at each locus, association tests included only the typed subset. In a later analysis, the rate of TCR association differed among HLA loci, with DRB1 alleles having the most associated TCRs and HLA-C alleles having the fewest. In both the original and validation cohorts, the classifier was reported to diagnose cytomegalovirus status with high specificity and sensitivity. Immune exposure information for the cohort was limited to CMV serostatus. Correlated functional status among segregating V segments might be attributable to linkage disequilibrium, but an unknown experimental factor could not be ruled out. The 87-base-pair reads could not distinguish some IMGT-functional V segments, including TRBV6-2 and TRBV6-3, so those segments were excluded. Several of the top co-occurrence clusters appeared to be linked to parvovirus B19, influenza, CMV and Epstein-Barr virus, according to a later analysis. A cluster of highly shared sequence variants was judged likely to represent a technical artifact of the sequencing pipeline. In a later genetic analysis, a missense DCLRE1C variant was associated with V-gene and J-gene trimming of TCR beta chains, and the association was replicated in an independent cohort. A later analysis found that most CMV-associated TCR beta chains appeared HLA-restricted, with HLA associations seemingly driven largely by CMV exposure. Compared with equally common non-associated chains, HLA-associated TCR beta chains in a later analysis were more clonally expanded and had lower generation probabilities. A further reported finding was that TCR beta sequences accurately predicted the HLA-A and HLA-B alleles for most subjects in the first cohort. A few of the identified cytomegalovirus-associated TCR beta chains were confirmed in vitro to be specific for cytomegalovirus antigens. The cohort was sequenced for TCR beta chains only, and without alpha or paired-chain data the features that could be detected were limited. The study gave a list of 150 to 200 TCR beta chains associated with cytomegalovirus. The earlier analysis of fewer than 750 of the donors excluded over 15 rarely observed V segments, including chromosome 9 orphons, because counts were too low. Roughly uniform sequencing depth across donors was assumed in presence/absence analyses, although this assumption may not hold. At a false discovery rate of 0.05, a later analysis linked under 20,000 TCR beta sequences to specific HLA alleles. In an earlier analysis of fewer than 700 of the donors, most TCR beta V segments appeared in productive rearrangements about 87% or about 30% of the time, broadly matching IMGT annotations. In a later genetic analysis, fewer N-insertions in productive TCRs were reported among donors in an Asian-associated ancestry cluster than the roughly 670-donor mean. The authors suggested that the approach could potentially be generalized to other disease states and immunological phenotypes. Most TCR sequences were seen in very few donors, while some public TCRs were found in many individuals. Strong co-occurrence of HLA alleles, especially DR and DQ, made assigning TCR associations to individual alleles difficult.

The sequence was collected from a male donor in good health and CMV-seropositive. The specimen was PBMCs. The chain links TRBV7-2 with TRBJ2-2, with TRBD1 as a weak D call on 6 bases. CDR3 region: CASSPSRGYTGELFF. At the DNA level, the sequence is TGTGCCAGCAGCCCTAGCAGGGGATACACCGGGGAGCTGTTTTTT.